This T cell receptor (beta chain) was found in a study of cytomegalovirus exposure and HLA in healthy donors. Note on this clone: Antigen specificity is unknown.

The germline V gene encodes CDR1 MGHRA and CDR2 YSYEKL. The CDR3 spans 14 residues. V was clipped by 1 base and J by 3 bases, with 10 bases between them. General observations from the study: At a 0.05 false discovery rate, a later analysis found 16,951 TCR beta sequences to be associated with HLA alleles. Most TCR sequences were rare, but some public TCRs occurred in many donors. As a later analysis revealed, the rate of TCR association differed by HLA locus, with DRB1 most and HLA-C fewest.

Amplification used 60 Vbeta primers and 13 Jbeta primers. The repertoire was sequenced with immunoSEQ multiplex PCR; TCRdb's copy has only in-frame clones and lacks some. The sample holds 270,000 or so clones, around 90% seen once. The TCR was taken from a girl between 2 and 10 years old in good health and CMV-seronegative. Material for sequencing was PBMCs. This chain joins TRBV4-1 and TRBJ2-7, with a weak D call TRBD2 (5 bases). The chain's CDR3 is CASSQVATVYEQYF. The CDR3 DNA is TGCGCCAGCAGCCAAGTAGCGACCGTCTACGAGCAGTACTTC.